Reported below is one T cell receptor (beta chain). Antigen unknown. The ends were cut back, 4 bases at V and 0 bases at J, with 11 bases in the middle. Looked up from germline, CDR1 is SGHDT and CDR2 is YYEEEE. The CDR3 loop spans 15 amino acids. This sample was taken from a study of cytomegalovirus exposure and HLA in healthy donors. Points from the study as a whole: Later analysis suggested most CMV-associated TCR beta chains were HLA-restricted. At a 0.05 false discovery rate, a later analysis found some 18,000 TCR beta sequences to be associated with HLA alleles.

Both 60 Vbeta primers and 13 Jbeta primers went into the PCR. Using immunoSEQ multiplex PCR, the repertoire was profiled, and TCRdb retains in-frame clones only, with some absent. This sample has more than 200,000 clones, with over 75% found just once. This receptor was identified in a man aged 18 to 35 in good health and CMV-seronegative. The rearrangement uses TRBV5-6 and TRBJ1-5; a weak D match, TRBD1 (6 bases). Material for sequencing was PBMCs. This chain's CDR3 is CASSRDIDSNQPQHF. The CDR3 region has the DNA TGTGCCAGCAGCAGGGACATCGATAGCAATCAGCCCCAGCATTTT.